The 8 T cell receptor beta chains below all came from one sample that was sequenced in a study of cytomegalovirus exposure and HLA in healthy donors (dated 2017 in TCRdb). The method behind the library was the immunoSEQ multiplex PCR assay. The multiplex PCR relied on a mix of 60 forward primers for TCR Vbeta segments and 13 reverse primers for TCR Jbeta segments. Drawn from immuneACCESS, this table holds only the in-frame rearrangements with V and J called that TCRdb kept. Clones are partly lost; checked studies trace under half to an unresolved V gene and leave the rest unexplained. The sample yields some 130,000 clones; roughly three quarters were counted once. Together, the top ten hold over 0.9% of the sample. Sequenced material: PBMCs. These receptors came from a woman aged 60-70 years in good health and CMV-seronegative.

The CDR3 bases are TGTGCCAGCAGTGACGAACGAGGGTACGGGGCCAACGTCCTGACTTTC. This codes for CASSDERGYGANVLTF. The chain combines TRBV2 with TRBJ2-6, with TRBD2 as a possible D gene (5 bases). The CDR3 runs to 16 residues. Trimming left V 3 bases short and J 4 bases short, with 13 bases between. CDR1 and CDR2 from the germline V gene are SNHLY and FYNNEI.

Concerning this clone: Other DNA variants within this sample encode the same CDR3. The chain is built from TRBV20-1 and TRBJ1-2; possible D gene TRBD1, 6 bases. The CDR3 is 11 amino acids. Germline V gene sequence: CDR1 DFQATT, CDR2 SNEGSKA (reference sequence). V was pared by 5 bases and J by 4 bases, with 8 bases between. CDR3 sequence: CSASTGYGYTF. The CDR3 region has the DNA TGCAGTGCTTCGACAGGCTATGGCTACACCTTC.

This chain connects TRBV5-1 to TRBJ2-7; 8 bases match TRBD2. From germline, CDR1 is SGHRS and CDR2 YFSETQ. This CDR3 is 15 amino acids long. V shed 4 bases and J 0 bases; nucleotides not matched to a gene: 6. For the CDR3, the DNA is TGCGCCAGCAGCAAGCGGGAGACCATCTCCTACGAGCAGTACTTC. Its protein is CASSKRETISYEQYF.

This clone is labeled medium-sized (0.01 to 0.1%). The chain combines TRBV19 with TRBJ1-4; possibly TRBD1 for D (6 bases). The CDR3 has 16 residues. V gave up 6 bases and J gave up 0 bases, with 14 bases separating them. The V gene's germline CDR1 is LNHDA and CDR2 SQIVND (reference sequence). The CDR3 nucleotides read TGTGCCAGTAGACGGGGACACTCACCAACTAATGAAAAACTGTTTTTT. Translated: CASRRGHSPTNEKLFF.

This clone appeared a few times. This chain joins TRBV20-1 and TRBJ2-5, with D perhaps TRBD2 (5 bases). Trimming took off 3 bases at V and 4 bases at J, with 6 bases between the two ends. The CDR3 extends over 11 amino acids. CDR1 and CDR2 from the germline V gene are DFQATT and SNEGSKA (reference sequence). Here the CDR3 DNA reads TGCAGTGCTAGTGGGAGAGAGACCCAGTACTTC. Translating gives CSASGRETQYF.

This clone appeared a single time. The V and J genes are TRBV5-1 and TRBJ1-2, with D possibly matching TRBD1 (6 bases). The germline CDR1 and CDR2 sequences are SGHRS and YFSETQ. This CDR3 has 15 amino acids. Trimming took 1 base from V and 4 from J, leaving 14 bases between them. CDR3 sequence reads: CASSLNAGQPYGYTF. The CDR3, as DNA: TGCGCCAGCAGCTTGAACGCCGGACAGCCCTATGGCTACACCTTC.

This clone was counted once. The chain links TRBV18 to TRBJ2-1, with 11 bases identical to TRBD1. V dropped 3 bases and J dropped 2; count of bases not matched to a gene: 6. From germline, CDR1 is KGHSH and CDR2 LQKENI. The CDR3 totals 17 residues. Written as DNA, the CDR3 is TGTGCCAGCTCACCCACCGGGACAGGGGGGACCTACAATGAGCAGTTCTTC. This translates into CASSPTGTGGTYNEQFF.

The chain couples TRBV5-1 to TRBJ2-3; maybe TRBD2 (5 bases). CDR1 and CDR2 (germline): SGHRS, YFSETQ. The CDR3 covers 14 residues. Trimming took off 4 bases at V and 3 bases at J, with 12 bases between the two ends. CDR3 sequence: CASSRYSGTDTQYF. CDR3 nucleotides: TGCGCCAGCAGCCGTTACAGCGGTACAGATACGCAGTATTTT.